These 17 T cell receptor beta chains came from one sample sequenced in a study of T cell responses to AZD1222 COVID-19 vaccine. Profiled with immunoSEQ multiplex PCR; TCRdb holds only in-frame clones, not every one. The sample has approximately 70,000 clones; around 80% are singletons. The specimen was peripheral blood, collected 28 days after the second AZD1222 dose. The source of these receptors is an adult who received the AZD1222 COVID-19 vaccine.

The chain uses TRBV3-1 (or the pseudogene TRBV3-2) and TRBJ2-7, with 7 nucleotides matching TRBD1. CDR1 LGHDT and CDR2 YNNKEL come from the germline V gene (reference sequence). This CDR3 region has 13 residues. V dropped 3 bases and J dropped 3; count of bases not matched to a gene: 2. This CDR3 is CASSHTGVYEQYF. For the CDR3, the DNA is TGTGCCAGCAGCCATACAGGGGTCTACGAGCAGTACTTC.

The chain links TRBV2 to TRBJ1-2; 7 bases are shared with TRBD1. The CDR3 is 13 amino acids. Germline V gives CDR1 SNHLY, CDR2 FYNNEI. J lost 7 bases, V lost 6 bases, and 8 bases had no gene match. CDR3 region: CASRFDRDSGYTF. The CDR3 coding sequence is TGTGCCAGCAGGTTCGACAGGGATAGTGGCTACACCTTC.

V gene TRBV2 combines with J gene TRBJ1-1; TRBD1 might be the D (6 bases). The CDR3 is made up of 14 amino acids. Germline values: CDR1 SNHLY, CDR2 FYNNEI. Trimming cost V 5 bases and J 6 bases, with 16 bases left between them. The CDR3 sequence: CASSYRVPNPEAFF. CDR3 DNA: TGTGCCAGCAGTTACAGGGTACCTAACCCTGAAGCTTTCTTT.

The V gene is TRBV15, the J gene TRBJ2-1; D uncertain. There are 13 residues in the CDR3. The V end was cut by 0 bases, the J end by 6 bases, with 6 bases between. CDR1 and CDR2 from the germline V gene are LNHNV and YYDKDF (reference sequence). As DNA, the CDR3 is TGTGCCACCAGCAGAGATCATGCCAATGAGCAGTTCTTC. Protein: CATSRDHANEQFF.

This chain uses TRBV27 with TRBJ2-5; possible D gene TRBD2, 6 bases. This CDR3 comprises 16 residues. Germline V gives CDR1 MNHEY, CDR2 SMNVEV (reference sequence). Between the trimmed V and J ends, which lost 6 bases and 4 bases, there was a span of 21 bases. The CDR3 bases are TGTGCCAGCAGCTTAAGCGGGCCAACCGGTAGAGAGACCCAGTACTTC. Translating gives CASSLSGPTGRETQYF.

V and J are TRBV5-8 and TRBJ2-7; possible D gene TRBD2, 5 bases. The CDR3 sequence is 14 residues long. The germline V gene encodes CDR1 SGHTS and CDR2 YDEGEE. Trimming stripped 0 bases from V and 4 bases from J, with 11 bases between. CDR3 protein: CASSLELGSYEQYF. The CDR3 DNA is TGTGCCAGCAGCTTGGAACTAGGATCTTACGAGCAGTACTTC.

V and J are TRBV6-6 and TRBJ1-4; D is undetermined. The CDR3 has 16 amino acids. V was pared by 6 bases and J by 0 bases, with 14 bases between. The germline V gene has CDR1 MNHNY and CDR2 SVGAGI (reference sequence). The CDR3: CASSLLTTATNEKLFF. CDR3 nucleotide sequence: TGTGCCAGCAGCCTTCTCACTACTGCAACTAATGAAAAACTGTTTTTT.

J is TRBJ2-1 and V is TRBV7-8; 12 positions match TRBD2. The CDR3 runs to 15 residues. Germline-derived CDR1 and CDR2 are SGHVS and FQNEAQ. The V segment lost 3 bases and the J segment 4 bases; nucleotides outside the gene matches: 1. In DNA form, the CDR3 reads TGTGCCAGCAGCTTGGGGACTAGCGGGTACAATGAGCAGTTCTTC. Its translation is CASSLGTSGYNEQFF.

The chain is built from TRBV10-3 and TRBJ1-4, with D possibly matching TRBD1 (5 bases). Deletions cut 6 bases from V and 8 bases from J, with 13 bases between. Germline CDR1 is ENHRY and CDR2 is SYGVKD. This CDR3 comprises 13 residues. The CDR3 nucleotides are TGTGCCATCAGCGGGACGTTGGGAGAAAAACTGTTTTTT. Protein: CAISGTLGEKLFF.

This chain joins TRBV24-1 and TRBJ2-3; the match to TRBD2 covers 10 bases. V dropped 9 bases and J dropped 4; count of bases not matched to a gene: 3. Germline CDR1 is KGHDR and CDR2 is SFDVKD. The CDR3 sequence is 13 residues long. CDR3 DNA sequence: TGTGCCACCGGACTAGCGGAATCAGATACGCAGTATTTT. Amino acid sequence: CATGLAESDTQYF.

This clone was seen more than once but under ten times. The chain uses TRBV7-9 and TRBJ2-5, with D possibly being TRBD1 or TRBD2 (5 bases each). The CDR3 contains 12 residues. Germline CDR1 reads SEHNR; CDR2 reads FQNEAQ (reference sequence). Trimming left V 5 bases short and J 1 base short, with 5 bases between. The CDR3 nucleotides are TGTGCCAGCAGCGGGGGCCAAGAGACCCAGTACTTC. This codes for CASSGGQETQYF.

The CDR3 nucleotides are TGTGCCAGTAGTGACAAGTTTGACACAGATACGCAGTATTTT. It codes for CASSDKFDTDTQYF. The rearrangement links TRBV19 to TRBJ2-3; D ambiguous. Germline-derived CDR1 and CDR2 are LNHDA and SQIVND (reference sequence). The CDR3 has 14 residues. V dropped 5 bases and J dropped 2 bases, with 11 bases sitting between them.

This clone has a handful of counts. The chain employs TRBV28 and TRBJ1-2, with D perhaps matching TRBD1 (6 bases). V was trimmed by 3 bases and J by 4 bases, leaving 12 bases between them. The germline gives CDR1 MDHEN, CDR2 SYDVKM. The CDR3 contains 14 residues. CDR3 in amino acids: CASSFTTGLYGYTF. The DNA for the CDR3 is TGTGCCAGCAGTTTCACCACAGGGCTCTATGGCTACACCTTC.

V and J are TRBV5-1 and TRBJ2-7; D remains ambiguous. V lost 0 bases and J lost 3, with 7 bases in between. CDR1 and CDR2 from the germline V gene are SGHRS and YFSETQ. CDR3 length equals 13 residues. This CDR3 reads CASSLETLYEQYF. CDR3 bases: TGCGCCAGCAGCTTGGAAACTCTCTACGAGCAGTACTTC.

The chain has TRBV6-1 and TRBJ2-5, with D possibly TRBD2 on 6 matching bases. CDR3 length: 15 amino acids. Trimming shortened V by 0 bases and J by 5 bases, and 13 bases separated the two germline ends. Germline-derived CDR1 and CDR2 are MNHNS and SASEGT. The CDR3 DNA follows: TGTGCCAGCAGTGAAGCAGGAGGGCTGGGGGAGACCCAGTACTTC. Amino acids: CASSEAGGLGETQYF.

J is TRBJ1-4 and V is TRBV7-9; D uncertain. The length of the CDR3 is 13 residues. The germline gives CDR1 SEHNR, CDR2 FQNEAQ (reference sequence). V was cut by 5 bases and J by 8 bases, with 12 bases left in between. The CDR3 reads CASSTKGGEKLFF. CDR3 nucleotide sequence: TGTGCCAGCAGCACAAAGGGTGGAGAAAAACTGTTTTTT.

This clone was found a few times. The chain is built from TRBV6-4 and TRBJ1-5; D gene ambiguous. This CDR3 contains 16 residues. The V end was cut by 3 bases, the J end by 4 bases, with 16 bases between. The germline V gene has CDR1 MRHNA and CDR2 SNTAGT. CDR3 in amino acids: CASSEPRVTLNQPQHF. The CDR3 region has the DNA TGTGCCAGCAGTGAGCCTCGGGTCACCCTTAATCAGCCCCAGCATTTT.